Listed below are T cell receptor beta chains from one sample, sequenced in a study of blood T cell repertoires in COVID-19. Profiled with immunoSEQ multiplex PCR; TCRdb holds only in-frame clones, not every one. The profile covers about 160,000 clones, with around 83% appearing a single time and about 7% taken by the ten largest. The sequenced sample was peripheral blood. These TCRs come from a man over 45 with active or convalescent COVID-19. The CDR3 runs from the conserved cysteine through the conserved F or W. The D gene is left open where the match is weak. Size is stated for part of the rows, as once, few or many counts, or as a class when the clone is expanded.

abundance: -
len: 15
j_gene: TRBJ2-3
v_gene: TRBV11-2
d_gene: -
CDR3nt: TGTGCCAGCAGCCGAGGAGGGCCGGGCACAGATACGCAGTATTTT
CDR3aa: CASSRGGPGTDTQYF

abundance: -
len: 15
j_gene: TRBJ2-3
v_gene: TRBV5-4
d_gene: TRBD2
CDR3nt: TGTGCCAGCAGCCGGGGACTAGCGGAGGAGGATACGCAGTATTTT
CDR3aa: CASSRGLAEEDTQYF

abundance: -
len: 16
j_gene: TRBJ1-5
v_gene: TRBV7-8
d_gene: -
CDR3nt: TGTGCCAGCAGCCCGGGGGACGGAGTGGGCAATCAGCCCCAGCATTTT
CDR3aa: CASSPGDGVGNQPQHF

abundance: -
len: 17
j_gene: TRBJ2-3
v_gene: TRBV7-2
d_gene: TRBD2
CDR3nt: TGTGCCAGCAGCACCTGGACTAGCGGGAGTGGCACAGATACGCAGTATTTT
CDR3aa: CASSTWTSGSGTDTQYF

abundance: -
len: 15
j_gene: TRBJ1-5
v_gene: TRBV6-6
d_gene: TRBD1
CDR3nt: TGTGCCAGCAGCGGACAGGGACTTAGCAATCAGCCCCAGCATTTT
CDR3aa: CASSGQGLSNQPQHF

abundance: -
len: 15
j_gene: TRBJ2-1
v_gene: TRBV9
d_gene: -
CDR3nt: TGTGCCAGCAGCGTAGGCGGGACCTCCTACAATGAGCAGTTCTTC
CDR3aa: CASSVGGTSYNEQFF

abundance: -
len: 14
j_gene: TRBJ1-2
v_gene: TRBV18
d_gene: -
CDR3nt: TGTGCCAGCTCACCATCGGGGGGCAAATATGGCTACACCTTC
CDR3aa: CASSPSGGKYGYTF

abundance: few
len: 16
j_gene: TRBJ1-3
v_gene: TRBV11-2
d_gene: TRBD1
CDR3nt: TGTGCCAGCAGCGGCGGGACAGTAGGATTTGGAAACACCATATATTTT
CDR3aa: CASSGGTVGFGNTIYF

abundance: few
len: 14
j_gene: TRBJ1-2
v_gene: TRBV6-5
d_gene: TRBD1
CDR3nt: TGTGCCAGCAGTTACGGGACAGGGATCTATGGCTACACCTTC
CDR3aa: CASSYGTGIYGYTF

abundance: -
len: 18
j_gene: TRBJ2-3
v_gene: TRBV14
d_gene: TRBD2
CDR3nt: TGTGCCAGCAGCCAAAGGAGCGGGAGGGCCGTTGGCACAGATACGCAGTATTTT
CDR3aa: CASSQRSGRAVGTDTQYF

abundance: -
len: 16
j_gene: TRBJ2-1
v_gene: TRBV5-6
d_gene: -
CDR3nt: TGTGCCGCACGGAAAAGGGGAATAGCAGACTACAATGAGCAGTTCTTC
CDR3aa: CAARKRGIADYNEQFF

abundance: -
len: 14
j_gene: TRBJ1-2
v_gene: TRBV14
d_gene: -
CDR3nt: TGTGCCAGCAGCAAAGGTTTCGGGGACTATGGCTACACCTTC
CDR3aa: CASSKGFGDYGYTF

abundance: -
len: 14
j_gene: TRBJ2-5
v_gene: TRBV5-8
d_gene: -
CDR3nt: TGTGCCAGCAGCAATGGACAATATCAAGAGACCCAGTACTTC
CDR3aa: CASSNGQYQETQYF

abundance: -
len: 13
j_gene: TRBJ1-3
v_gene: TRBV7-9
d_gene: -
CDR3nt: TGTGCCAGCAGTCACACCTCTGGAAACACCATATATTTT
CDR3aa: CASSHTSGNTIYF

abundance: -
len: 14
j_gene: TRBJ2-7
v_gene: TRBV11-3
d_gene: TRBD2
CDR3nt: TGTGCCAGCAGCCCTAGCGGGATTGGCTACGAGCAGTACTTC
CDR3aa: CASSPSGIGYEQYF

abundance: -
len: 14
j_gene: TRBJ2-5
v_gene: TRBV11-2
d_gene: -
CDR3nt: TGTGCCAGCAGCTTATACTGGGCGGGAGAGACCCAGTACTTC
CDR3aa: CASSLYWAGETQYF

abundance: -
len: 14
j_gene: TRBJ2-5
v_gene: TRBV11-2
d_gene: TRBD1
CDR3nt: TGTGCCAGCAACATAGACAGGGCATGGGAGACCCAGTACTTC
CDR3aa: CASNIDRAWETQYF

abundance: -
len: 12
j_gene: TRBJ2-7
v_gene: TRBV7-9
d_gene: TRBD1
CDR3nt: TGTGCCAGCAGCGACAGGGTTCGCGAGCAGTACTTC
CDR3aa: CASSDRVREQYF

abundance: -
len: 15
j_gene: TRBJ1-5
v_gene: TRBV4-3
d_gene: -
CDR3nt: TGCGCCAGCAGCCAAGGGGTGGGGCGCTACCAGCCCCAGCATTTT
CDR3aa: CASSQGVGRYQPQHF

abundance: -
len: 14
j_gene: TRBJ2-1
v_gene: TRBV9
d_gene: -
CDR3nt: TGTGCCAGCAGCGTGGCTCTAGCGCGAAATGAGCAGTTCTTC
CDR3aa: CASSVALARNEQFF

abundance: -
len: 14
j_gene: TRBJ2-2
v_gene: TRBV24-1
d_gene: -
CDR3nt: TGTGCCACCAGTTATGAAGGGGGAACCGGGGAGCTGTTTTTT
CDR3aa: CATSYEGGTGELFF

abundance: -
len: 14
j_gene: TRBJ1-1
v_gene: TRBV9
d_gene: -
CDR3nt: TGTGCCAGCAGCGTATTGCATGCGGACACTGAAGCTTTCTTT
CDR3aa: CASSVLHADTEAFF

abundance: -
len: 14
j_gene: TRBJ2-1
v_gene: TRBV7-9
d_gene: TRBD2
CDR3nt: TGTGCCAGCAGCTTACCGGGAGGGGGGGATGAGCAGTTCTTC
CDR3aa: CASSLPGGGDEQFF

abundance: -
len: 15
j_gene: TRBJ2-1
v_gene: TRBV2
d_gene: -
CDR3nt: TGTGCCAGCAGTGGAATGGACTACCCCGTCAATGAGCAGTTCTTC
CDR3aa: CASSGMDYPVNEQFF

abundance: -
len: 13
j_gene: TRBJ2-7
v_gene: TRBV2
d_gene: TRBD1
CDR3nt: TGTGCCAGCAGCGAGACAGGGAGAGGGGAGCAGTACTTC
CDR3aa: CASSETGRGEQYF

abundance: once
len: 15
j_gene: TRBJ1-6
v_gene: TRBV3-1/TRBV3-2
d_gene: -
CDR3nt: TGTGCCAGCAGCCCCGGGATGAAGGTAGGATCACCCCTCCACTTT
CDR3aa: CASSPGMKVGSPLHF

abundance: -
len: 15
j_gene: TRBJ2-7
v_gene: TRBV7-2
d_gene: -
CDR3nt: TGTGCCAGCAGCCCCGGGTCCCAGGGAAGCTACGAGCAGTACTTC
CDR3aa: CASSPGSQGSYEQYF

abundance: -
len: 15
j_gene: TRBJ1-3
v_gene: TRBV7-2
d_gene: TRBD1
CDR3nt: TGTGCCAGCAGCGCAACGACAGGGCTCGGAAACACCATATATTTT
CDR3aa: CASSATTGLGNTIYF